These 26 T cell receptor beta chains were all obtained from the same sample, sequenced in a study of blood T cell repertoires in COVID-19. Assay used: immunoSEQ multiplex PCR; TCRdb lists only in-frame clones, some missing. This table has about 170,000 clones, roughly 85% appearing once. Sequenced sample: PBMCs or T cells enriched from blood (not recorded which). Receptors originate from a woman aged 70-85 years in a cohort exposed to, infected with or recovered from COVID-19 (not recorded which).

Only a few counts were recorded for this clone. Sequence at one end of the junction differs from germline and may be a read error. V gene TRBV10-3 combines with J gene TRBJ1-2; possible D gene TRBD1, 5 bases. Looked up from germline, CDR1 is ENHRY and CDR2 is SYGVKD. The CDR3 runs 11 residues. The CDR3 nucleotides are TGTGCCATCAGTGAGAGTGGACATTTCATATTC. It is translated as CAISESGHFIF.

The chain joins TRBV25-1 to TRBJ2-7, with 8 nucleotides matching TRBD1. Germline V CDR1 and CDR2: MGHDK, SYGVNS. Trimming at V came to 5 bases and at J to 1 base, leaving 7 bases not matched to a gene. The CDR3 has 15 residues. The CDR3 region is CASSLQGDPSYEQYF. CDR3 coding DNA: TGTGCCAGCAGTTTACAGGGGGATCCGTCCTACGAGCAGTACTTC.

This clone was recorded only once. J is TRBJ2-1 and V is TRBV5-4, with a tentative D call TRBD2 (6 bases). The CDR3 loop spans 16 amino acids. Germline CDR1 SGHNT, CDR2 YYREEE (reference sequence). V was trimmed by 4 bases and J by 3 bases, leaving 17 bases between them. CDR3 bases: TGTGCCAGCAGCGTAGGGACTCCGGGCCTCTACAATGAGCAGTTCTTC. Encoded protein: CASSVGTPGLYNEQFF. The full variable domain, completed using reference TRBV5-4 and TRBJ2-1, is ETGVTQSPTHLIKTRGQQVTLRCSSQSGHNTVSWYQQALGQGPQFIFQYYREEENGRGNFPPRFSGLQFPNYSSELNVNALELDDSALYLCASSVGTPGLYNEQFFGPGTRLTVL.

The chain links TRBV2 to TRBJ2-1; D gene uncertain. V lost 4 bases to trimming and J lost 9 bases, with 16 bases between them. The CDR3 consists of 14 residues. Germline assignment: CDR1 SNHLY and CDR2 FYNNEI. The CDR3 loop reads CASSAISRLSEQFF. DNA of the CDR3: TGTGCCAGCAGTGCGATATCTCGTCTCAGTGAGCAGTTCTTC.

The J gene is TRBJ2-1, the V gene TRBV5-1; 9 bases map to TRBD2. The V and J ends lost 0 bases and 4 bases, in that order; junction bases with no gene match: 8. The CDR3 is made up of 17 amino acids. Germline assignment: CDR1 SGHRS and CDR2 YFSETQ. The CDR3 spells CASSLAGGLAGYNEQFF. The CDR3 coding sequence is TGCGCCAGCAGCTTGGCCGGGGGACTAGCAGGGTACAATGAGCAGTTCTTC.

The count of this clone is one. This chain uses TRBV4-1 with TRBJ2-1; no definite D call. With 4 bases removed from V and 7 bases from J, the gap between germline ends came to 11 bases. The germline V gene has CDR1 MGHRA and CDR2 YSYEKL. The CDR3 covers 13 residues. The CDR3 region is CASSPLYANEQFF. In DNA, the CDR3 is TGCGCCAGCAGCCCGCTGTACGCGAATGAGCAGTTCTTC.

This sequence joins TRBV7-3 and TRBJ2-1, with D unclear. CDR3 length equals 14 residues. Trimming cost V 5 bases and J 2 bases, with 10 bases left between them. CDR1 SGHTA and CDR2 FQGTGA come from the germline V gene. The CDR3 coding sequence is TGTGCCAGCAGCCCTTCGCGAGCCTACAATGAGCAGTTCTTC. Translation: CASSPSRAYNEQFF.

V gene TRBV5-6 combines with J gene TRBJ1-6, with 9 nucleotides matching TRBD1. The CDR3 has 15 residues. Germline lookup yields CDR1 SGHDT and CDR2 YYEEEE. V shed 5 bases, J shed 8 bases, and the junction held 8 bases outside the gene matches. The CDR3 DNA follows: TGTGCCAGCAGTTCTAGGACAGGGGCGGATTCACCCCTCCACTTT. Its translation: CASSSRTGADSPLHF.

This rearrangement joins TRBV4-1 to TRBJ2-3; TRBD2 is a possible D gene (6 bases). The CDR3 is 13 residues long. Trimming pared 0 bases from V and 10 bases from J, leaving 11 bases between. Germline CDR1 and CDR2: MGHRA and YSYEKL. The CDR3 here is CASSQDQEGAQYF. In DNA form, the CDR3 reads TGCGCCAGCAGCCAAGACCAGGAGGGCGCGCAGTATTTT.

The rearrangement joins TRBV3-1 (or the pseudogene TRBV3-2) to TRBJ1-5, with 7 bases that match TRBD1. V lost 6 bases, J lost 3 bases, and 5 bases stayed unmatched. This CDR3 has 14 amino acids. Germline lookup yields CDR1 LGHDT and CDR2 YNNKEL (reference sequence). CDR3 loop: CASSQGQYNQPQHF. The CDR3 DNA reads as TGTGCCAGCAGTCAGGGACAGTACAATCAGCCCCAGCATTTT.

The V call is TRBV4-2, the J call TRBJ2-3; D ambiguous. The CDR3 is 13 amino acids. Trimming took 1 base from V and 4 from J, leaving 6 bases between them. Germline V CDR1 and CDR2: LGHNA, YNFKEQ. The CDR3 DNA reads TGTGCCAGCAGCCAAGGACTCCCAGATACGCAGTATTTT. As protein: CASSQGLPDTQYF.

V is TRBV11-3 and J is TRBJ2-1; TRBD2 aligns across 8 bases. CDR3 length equals 15 residues. J was trimmed by 3 bases and V by 5 bases; bases with no gene match: 6. The V gene's germline CDR1 is SGHNT and CDR2 YENEEA. The chain's CDR3 is CASSPSAGVYNEQFF. The CDR3 region has the DNA TGTGCCAGCAGCCCTTCAGCGGGAGTCTACAATGAGCAGTTCTTC. Variable domain in full (rest from reference TRBV11-3 and TRBJ2-1): EAGVVQSPRYKIIEKKQPVAFWCNPISGHNTLYWYLQNLGQGPELLIRYENEEAVDDSQLPKDRFSAERLKGVDSTLKIQPAELGDSAVYLCASSPSAGVYNEQFFGPGTRLTVL.

The chain joins TRBV18 to TRBJ2-5; tentatively, D is TRBD1 (6 bases). The germline gives CDR1 KGHSH, CDR2 LQKENI. The CDR3 length is 15 residues. Trimming pared 6 bases from V and 2 bases from J, leaving 16 bases between. The CDR3 here is CASSRTGGQQETQYF. The CDR3 nucleotides read TGTGCCAGCTCCCGAACCGGAGGACAGCAAGAGACCCAGTACTTC.

CDR3 in amino acids: CASSEGNSPLHF. CDR3 DNA: TGCGCCAGCAGTGAGGGCAATTCACCCCTCCACTTT. The genes are TRBV10-2 and TRBJ1-6; D is undetermined. Per the germline V gene, CDR1 is WSHSY and CDR2 is SAAADI. CDR3 length: 12 amino acids. The V gene lost 2 bases and the J gene lost 7 bases, with 3 bases spanning the gap.

The DNA for the CDR3 is TGTGCCAGCTCCGCAGCGGAGTCCAATGAGCAGTTCTTC. Its translation: CASSAAESNEQFF. This chain joins TRBV18 and TRBJ2-1, with a possible D match to TRBD2 (5 bases). CDR1 and CDR2 from the germline V gene are KGHSH and LQKENI. There are 13 residues in the CDR3. V was cut by 6 bases and J by 6 bases, with 12 bases left in between.

DNA for the CDR3: TGCGCCAGCAGCCCCGGACAGGGCTACAATGAGCAGTTCTTC. This gives the protein CASSPGQGYNEQFF. The chain combines TRBV5-1 with TRBJ2-1, with 8 bases lining up with TRBD1. The junction had 3 bases not matched to a gene; V was cut back by 4 bases and J by 3 bases. CDR3 size: 14 residues. Germline CDR1 and CDR2: SGHRS and YFSETQ.

CDR3 sequence reads: CASSPGRRLAGGVVTGELFF. The CDR3 nucleotides read TGTGCCAGCAGCCCCGGACGGAGACTAGCGGGAGGGGTCGTCACCGGGGAGCTGTTTTTT. This chain links TRBV14 with TRBJ2-2; 14 nucleotides match TRBD2. CDR1 is SGHDN and CDR2 is FVKESK in the germline V gene. With 4 bases clipped from V and 4 bases from J, the junction kept 14 bases outside the gene matches. The CDR3 covers 20 residues.

To note about this clone: Other DNA sequences of this sample code for an identical CDR3. The J gene is TRBJ2-1, the V gene TRBV5-1; 9 nucleotides line up with TRBD2. After removal of 0 bases from V and 0 bases from J, the junction contained 1 base not matched to a gene. The CDR3 consists of 16 residues. Germline V gene data show CDR1 as SGHRS and CDR2 as YFSETQ. This CDR3 is CASSLVSGSSYNEQFF. In nucleotides, the CDR3 is TGCGCCAGCAGCTTGGTTAGCGGGAGCTCCTACAATGAGCAGTTCTTC.

The CDR3 reads CASSPPAYEQYF. As DNA, the CDR3 is TGTGCCAGCAGCCCCCCGGCCTACGAGCAGTACTTC. V is TRBV11-2 and J is TRBJ2-7, with D unclear. CDR3 length: 12 amino acids. The ends were cut back, 5 bases at V and 2 bases at J, with 7 bases in the middle. The germline CDR1 and CDR2 sequences are SGHAT and FQNNGV.

The rearrangement uses TRBV3-1 (or the pseudogene TRBV3-2) and TRBJ2-1; 8 bases are shared with TRBD2. Trimming removed 3 bases from V and 4 bases from J; junction bases left unmatched: 14. This CDR3 comprises 18 residues. Germline V gene sequence: CDR1 LGHDT, CDR2 YNNKEL (reference sequence). The CDR3 nucleotides read TGTGCCAGCAGCCATACCTCACTAGCGGCCCGACGTTACAATGAGCAGTTCTTC. This codes for CASSHTSLAARRYNEQFF.

This clone was counted between two and nine times. The chain joins TRBV11-2 to TRBJ2-7, with TRBD2 as a possible D gene (5 bases). The V gene's germline CDR1 is SGHAT and CDR2 FQNNGV. This CDR3 spans 14 amino acids. V was cut by 4 bases and J by 4 bases, with 14 bases left in between. CDR3 amino acids: CASSSTGGRYEQYF. The CDR3 nucleotides read TGTGCCAGCAGCTCCACCGGAGGACGGTACGAGCAGTACTTC.

This clone was seen a few times. This chain connects TRBV5-1 to TRBJ1-1; 7 bases match TRBD1. CDR1 SGHRS and CDR2 YFSETQ come from the germline V gene. The CDR3 extends over 13 amino acids. Unmatched junction bases numbered 4, after V lost 2 bases and J lost 6 bases. The CDR3 spells CASSFAQGAEAFF. CDR3 nucleotides: TGCGCCAGCAGCTTTGCTCAGGGGGCTGAAGCTTTCTTT.

The CDR3 region is CASSHTGTGELFF. The CDR3, as DNA: TGTGCCAGCAGCCATACAGGGACCGGGGAGCTGTTTTTT. The V call is TRBV3-1 (or the pseudogene TRBV3-2), the J call TRBJ2-2, with a weak D call TRBD1 (6 bases). In germline, CDR1 is LGHDT, CDR2 YNNKEL (reference sequence). This CDR3 spans 13 amino acids. V was shortened by 3 bases and J by 5 bases, with 7 bases between the two germline ends.

The V gene is TRBV6-1, the J gene TRBJ2-7, with 8 bases fitting TRBD2. Germline assignment: CDR1 MNHNS and CDR2 SASEGT. This CDR3 contains 15 residues. J lost 4 bases, V lost 0 bases, and 5 bases had no gene match. This CDR3 is CASSEASGNPYEQYF. DNA for the CDR3: TGTGCCAGCAGTGAAGCTAGCGGGAACCCATACGAGCAGTACTTC.

This chain uses TRBV19 with TRBJ2-1, with 14 bases matching TRBD2. From germline, CDR1 is LNHDA and CDR2 SQIVND (reference sequence). Trimming cost V 3 bases and J 8 bases; bases outside gene matches: 3. The CDR3 has 15 amino acids. The CDR3 DNA sequence: TGTGCCAGTAGTATGGGACTAGCGGGAGAGGATGAGCAGTTCTTC. This encodes CASSMGLAGEDEQFF.

Remarks on this clone: An end of the junction does not agree with germline; a read error may underlie this. The gene calls are TRBV7-7 and TRBJ2-1, with 10 bases fitting TRBD1. Germline V gene data show CDR1 as SSHAT and CDR2 as FNYEAQ (reference sequence). The CDR3 is 15 residues long. The CDR3 DNA follows: TGTGCTAGCAGTAACGGACAGGGGGTCTACAATGAGCAGTTCTTC. Translated: CASSNGQGVYNEQFF.